This TCR beta chain was observed in a study of cytomegalovirus exposure and HLA in healthy donors. Study as a whole: Around 83% of roughly 430 genotyped donors fell in the Caucasian-associated ancestry cluster. Findings and caveats of the study: In a later analysis, the majority of CMV-associated beta chains seemingly showed HLA restriction. Researchers reported in a later analysis that common viral pathogens appeared linked to several top clusters. Both high specificity and high sensitivity reportedly marked the classifier's diagnosis of cytomegalovirus status.

The germline V gene encodes CDR1 SGHTA and CDR2 FQGNSA. Trimming at V came to 4 bases and at J to 4 bases, leaving 5 bases not matched to a gene. The CDR3 is made up of 16 amino acids. PCR was performed using 60 Vbeta and 13 Jbeta primers. Method: immunoSEQ multiplex PCR; TCRdb's copy keeps in-frame clones and lacks some. The data hold roughly 90,000 clones, with roughly 75% observed a single time. This clone occurred once. No antigen is known for it. This sequence was found in a man aged 30 to 45 in good health and CMV-seronegative. The specimen sequenced was PBMCs. J is TRBJ2-1 and V is TRBV7-2; 12 bases are a match to TRBD2. DNA for the CDR3: TGTGCCAGCAGCTCCTGGACTAGCGGGGCATACAATGAGCAGTTCTTC. Translating it yields CASSSWTSGAYNEQFF.